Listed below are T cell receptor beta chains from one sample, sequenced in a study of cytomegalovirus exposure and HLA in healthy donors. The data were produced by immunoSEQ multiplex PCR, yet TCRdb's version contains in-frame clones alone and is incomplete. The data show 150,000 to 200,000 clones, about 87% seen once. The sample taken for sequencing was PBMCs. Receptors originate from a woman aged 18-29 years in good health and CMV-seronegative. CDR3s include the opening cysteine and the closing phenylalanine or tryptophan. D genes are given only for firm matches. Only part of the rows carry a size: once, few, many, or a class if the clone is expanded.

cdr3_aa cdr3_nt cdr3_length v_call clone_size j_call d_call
CASSFRGKRNTEAFF TGTGCCAGCAGCTTTCGGGGGAAGAGGAACACTGAAGCTTTCTTT 15 TRBV7-9 - TRBJ1-1 -
CASRQGQGGEQYF TGTGCCAGCAGACAGGGACAGGGTGGGGAGCAGTACTTC 13 TRBV28 - TRBJ2-7 TRBD1
CASSDWGRRGGYNEQFF TGTGCCAGCAGCGATTGGGGGAGGCGGGGGGGCTACAATGAGCAGTTCTTC 17 TRBV7-2 - TRBJ2-1 TRBD2
CASSIGQGVYQPQHF TGTGCCAGTAGTATAGGTCAGGGGGTTTACCAGCCCCAGCATTTT 15 TRBV19 - TRBJ1-5 TRBD1
CASSYGTGGISPLHF TGTGCCAGCAGTTATGGGACAGGGGGAATTTCACCCCTCCACTTT 15 TRBV6-5 - TRBJ1-6 TRBD1
CASSRPGHSTEAFF TGTGCCAGCAGCAGACCGGGACATAGTACTGAAGCTTTCTTT 14 TRBV21-1 - TRBJ1-1 -
CASTTLRGLGGAFF TGCGCCAGCACCACGCTCAGAGGGTTAGGGGGAGCTTTCTTT 14 TRBV5-1 few TRBJ1-1 -
CSVEDRGAYEQYF TGCAGCGTTGAAGACCGGGGAGCCTACGAGCAGTACTTC 13 TRBV29-1 - TRBJ2-7 -
CSASESEQFF TGCAGTGCTAGCGAGTCTGAGCAGTTCTTC 10 TRBV20-1 few TRBJ2-1 -
CASSWRTGSSTEAFF TGTGCCAGCAGCTGGCGGACAGGCTCGAGCACTGAAGCTTTCTTT 15 TRBV7-2 - TRBJ1-1 TRBD1
CASSLGTSGYNEQFF TGTGCCAGCAGTTTGGGGACTAGCGGATACAATGAGCAGTTCTTC 15 TRBV28 - TRBJ2-1 TRBD2
CASSFSGGYSSYEQYF TGTGCCAGCAGTTTTAGCGGGGGGTACAGCTCCTACGAGCAGTACTTC 16 TRBV27 - TRBJ2-7 TRBD2
CASSLDMGRNTEAFF TGCGCCAGCAGCTTGGATATGGGGCGGAACACTGAAGCTTTCTTT 15 TRBV5-1 - TRBJ1-1 -
CASSKKGGLAGVCQETQYF TGTGCCAGCAGCAAAAAGGGTGGACTAGCGGGAGTCTGCCAAGAGACCCAGTACTTC 19 TRBV21-1 - TRBJ2-5 -
CASSLSSGASYNEQFF TGTGCCAGCAGTTTATCGTCGGGAGCCTCCTACAATGAGCAGTTCTTC 16 TRBV27 - TRBJ2-1 -
CASSLLQGQPQHF TGTGCCAGCAGTTTACTACAGGGCCAGCCCCAGCATTTT 13 TRBV28 - TRBJ1-5 -
CASSSYGSAGEQYF TGTGCCAGCAGCTCCTACGGTTCGGCGGGAGAGCAGTACTTC 14 TRBV11-3 - TRBJ2-7 -
CASSQVLGGNEQFF TGCGCCAGCAGCCAAGTCTTAGGGGGCAATGAGCAGTTCTTC 14 TRBV4-1 - TRBJ2-1 -
CASRSQGGNTEAFF TGTGCCAGCAGAAGTCAGGGCGGGAACACTGAAGCTTTCTTT 14 TRBV6-4 once TRBJ1-1 -
CATPSGGEADTQYF TGCGCCACCCCTTCCGGCGGGGAGGCAGATACGCAGTATTTT 14 TRBV10-1 - TRBJ2-3 -
CASSLGGGGTDTQYF TGTGCCAGCAGCTTAGGCGGGGGAGGCACAGATACGCAGTATTTT 15 TRBV11-3 - TRBJ2-3 TRBD2
CASRPRDRDSEQYF TGTGCCAGCAGACCCCGGGACAGGGACTCCGAGCAGTACTTC 14 TRBV6-4 - TRBJ2-7 TRBD1
CASSADHGETQYF TGTGCCAGCAGTGCGGATCACGGGGAGACCCAGTACTTC 13 TRBV2 - TRBJ2-5 -
CASSQDLTPGELFF TGTGCCAGCAGCCAAGATTTGACACCCGGGGAGCTGTTTTTT 14 TRBV14 - TRBJ2-2 -
CASSLGWTSGEEQFF TGCGCCAGCAGCTTGGGGTGGACTAGCGGGGAAGAGCAGTTCTTC 15 TRBV5-1 - TRBJ2-1 TRBD2
CASAEENRGHYEQYF TGTGCCAGCGCCGAGGAAAACAGGGGGCACTACGAGCAGTACTTC 15 TRBV19 few TRBJ2-7 TRBD1
CASSPWTSGSTDTQYF TGTGCCAGCAGCCCCTGGACTAGCGGTAGCACAGATACGCAGTATTTT 16 TRBV5-4 - TRBJ2-3 TRBD2
CASSREGQGPYEQYF TGCGCCAGCAGCAGGGAGGGACAGGGCCCCTACGAGCAGTACTTC 15 TRBV5-1 - TRBJ2-7 TRBD1
CASSVGHTGSAGELFF TGTGCCAGCAGCGTAGGTCATACAGGGAGTGCCGGGGAGCTGTTTTTT 16 TRBV9 - TRBJ2-2 -
CASSFRGVLDTEAFF TGTGCCAGCAGTTTCCGGGGAGTCCTGGACACTGAAGCTTTCTTT 15 TRBV28 - TRBJ1-1 -
CASSLGTLGEKLFF TGTGCCAGCAGCCTTGGGACTCTGGGTGAAAAACTGTTTTTT 14 TRBV5-6 once TRBJ1-4 -
CASAPLGARVGYTF TGCGCCAGCGCCCCGTTGGGGGCGCGGGTTGGCTACACCTTC 14 TRBV23-1 - TRBJ1-2 -
CASSNSPPQHF TGTGCCAGCAGTAACAGTCCCCCCCAGCATTTT 11 TRBV6-1 - TRBJ1-5 -
CASSLHGGPGDTQYF TGTGCCAGCAGTTTACACGGGGGGCCGGGAGATACGCAGTATTTT 15 TRBV28 - TRBJ2-3 -
CASSITGLQPQHF TGTGCCAGTAGTATAACAGGGCTGCAGCCCCAGCATTTT 13 TRBV19 - TRBJ1-5 -
CASSARDRGHTEAFF TGTGCCAGCAGCGCCCGGGACAGGGGGCACACTGAAGCTTTCTTT 15 TRBV7-2 - TRBJ1-1 TRBD1
CASSLALGGRVETQYF TGTGCCAGCAGCTTAGCGTTGGGAGGGAGGGTCGAGACCCAGTACTTC 16 TRBV7-2 - TRBJ2-5 TRBD2
CASSSRTGAYEQYF TGCGCCAGCAGCTCGCGGACAGGGGCCTACGAGCAGTACTTC 14 TRBV5-1 - TRBJ2-7 TRBD1
CASSDPSGRGDEQYF TGTGCCAGCAGTGATCCTAGCGGGAGAGGCGACGAGCAGTACTTC 15 TRBV2 - TRBJ2-7 TRBD2
CASSLQGTLNTEAFF TGTGCCAGCAGCTTACAGGGGACGTTGAACACTGAAGCTTTCTTT 15 TRBV7-9 - TRBJ1-1 -
CASSFGRTGGIGSPLHF TGTGCCAGCAGCTTCGGGAGGACAGGGGGTATCGGTTCACCCCTCCACTTT 17 TRBV5-5 - TRBJ1-6 TRBD1
CASSGQGRYEQYF TGTGCCAGCAGCGGACAGGGGAGGTACGAGCAGTACTTC 13 TRBV7-9 - TRBJ2-7 TRBD1
CASSLGFSIDNEKLFF TGTGCCAGCAGCTTAGGATTTAGTATTGATAATGAAAAACTGTTTTTT 16 TRBV7-9 - TRBJ1-4 -
CASSSTGGGTEAFF TGCGCCAGCAGCTCGACAGGGGGTGGCACTGAAGCTTTCTTT 14 TRBV5-1 - TRBJ1-1 TRBD1
CASSVGGSSTDTQYF TGTGCCAGCAGCGTCGGCGGGTCTAGCACAGATACGCAGTATTTT 15 TRBV9 - TRBJ2-3 -
CASSRDRGHEQYF TGTGCCAGCAGCCGGGACAGGGGGCACGAGCAGTACTTC 13 TRBV5-6 - TRBJ2-7 TRBD1
CASSVEIDSEAFF TGTGCCAGCAGCGTAGAGATTGACAGTGAAGCTTTCTTT 13 TRBV9 once TRBJ1-1 -
CAWSVGSGNSPLHF TGTGCCTGGAGTGTAGGGTCAGGGAATTCACCCCTCCACTTT 14 TRBV30 - TRBJ1-6 -
CASSLYQGLRETQYF TGTGCCAGTAGCCTCTACCAGGGACTGAGAGAGACCCAGTACTTC 15 TRBV19 once TRBJ2-5 -
CASSGEGVTDTQYF TGTGCCAGCTCGGGGGAGGGCGTTACAGATACGCAGTATTTT 14 TRBV10-3 - TRBJ2-3 TRBD2
CASSPFPGGNTIYF TGTGCCAGCAGTCCGTTTCCCGGGGGAAACACCATATATTTT 14 TRBV27 - TRBJ1-3 -
CASSPGRNYGYTF TGTGCCAGCAGCCCAGGGAGGAACTATGGCTACACCTTC 13 TRBV7-9 - TRBJ1-2 -
CASSIARQPQHF TGTGCCAGTAGTATAGCACGGCAGCCCCAGCATTTT 12 TRBV19 few TRBJ1-5 -
CASSLRGTGYEQYF TGTGCCAGCAGCTTAAGGGGTACAGGGTACGAGCAGTACTTC 14 TRBV5-4 - TRBJ2-7 -
CASSFEGAGEQYF TGCGCCAGCAGCTTCGAGGGGGCGGGGGAGCAGTACTTC 13 TRBV5-1 - TRBJ2-7 -